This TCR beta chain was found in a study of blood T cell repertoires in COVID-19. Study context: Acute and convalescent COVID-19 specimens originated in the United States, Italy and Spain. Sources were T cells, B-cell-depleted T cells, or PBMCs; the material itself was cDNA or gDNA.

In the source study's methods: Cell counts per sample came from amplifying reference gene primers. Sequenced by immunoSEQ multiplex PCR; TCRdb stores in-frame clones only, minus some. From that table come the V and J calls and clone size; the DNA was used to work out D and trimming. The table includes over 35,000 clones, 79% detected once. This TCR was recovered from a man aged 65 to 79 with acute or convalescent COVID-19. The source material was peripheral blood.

The CDR3 nucleotides read TGTGCCATCAGTGATCGGGACAATGAGCAGTTCTTC. This sequence encodes CAISDRDNEQFF. The rearrangement links TRBV10-3 to TRBJ2-1, with D uncertain. V lost 3 bases to trimming and J lost 5 bases, with 5 bases between them. Germline V gives CDR1 ENHRY, CDR2 SYGVKD. This CDR3 is built from 12 residues.